The 30 T cell receptor beta chains listed next were all sequenced from one sample in a study of molecular identifiers for immune sequencing clone quantification (dated by TCRdb to 2017 to 2018). Receptor libraries were prepared by PCR. TCRdb shows the sequencer as Illumina HiSeq 4000. TCRdb reanalyzed the raw reads on its own, using fastp at Q25 for trimming and MiXCR for clone calling, and kept in-frame beta chains. A single entry per CDR3 protein holds the most common genes and DNA from its merged rows. Here the sample has about 640,000 distinct CDR3 sequences; just under 20% occur a single time. The ten top clones hold roughly 0.83% of the sample. Sequences were obtained from naive CD8+ T cells from blood, with Jurkat cell RNA spiked in. Reading the label with the study, this specimen's cell subset or site is: FACS-sorted CD8+CD4-CCR7+CD45RA+ naive T cells. Receptors originate from a human donor in good health. Some libraries in this study had Jurkat cell RNA spiked in.

This clonotype has just a few counts. The junction departs from germline at one end; a sequencing error may be responsible. The gene calls are TRBV7-9 and TRBJ1-3; no clear D gene. CDR1 is SEHNR and CDR2 is FQNEAQ in the germline V gene (reference sequence). The CDR3 spans 15 residues. The CDR3 nucleotides read TGTGCCGGCAGCTTGAATCCCTCCTCTGGAAACACCATATATTTT. Translating gives CAGSLNPSSGNTIYF.

This clonotype was counted ten times or more. This CDR3 is CAWSVGYGGNSPLHF. In DNA, the CDR3 is TGTGCCTGGAGTGTAGGGTATGGGGGGAATTCACCCCTCCACTTT. V gene TRBV30 combines with J gene TRBJ1-6, with D maybe TRBD1 (5 bases). The V gene lost 0 bases and the J gene lost 7 bases, with 13 bases spanning the gap. Germline-derived CDR1 and CDR2 are GTSNPN and SVGIG (reference sequence). This CDR3 region has 15 residues.

This clonotype was seen ten or more times. V usage is TRBV14 and J usage is TRBJ2-3; TRBD2 is a possible D gene (5 bases). The CDR3 extends over 16 amino acids. Germline values: CDR1 SGHDN, CDR2 FVKESK. V was clipped by 1 base and J by 2 bases, with 13 bases between them. DNA for the CDR3: TGTGCCAGCAGCCAAGCGGAGGCTGGATTCACAGATACGCAGTATTTT. Amino acids: CASSQAEAGFTDTQYF.

The table lists this clonotype with many counts. A junction boundary mismatches the germline segment, possibly from a read error. The chain carries TRBV3-1 and TRBJ1-5; the D is unclear. Germline CDR1 reads LGHDT; CDR2 reads YNNKEL (reference sequence). This CDR3 has 15 residues. CDR3 DNA: TGTGCCAGTAGCCCGACCGGAGATAGCAATCAGCCCCAGCATTTT. This gives the protein CASSPTGDSNQPQHF.

This clonotype was seen many times. The genes are TRBV28 and TRBJ2-7; possibly TRBD1 or TRBD2 for D (5 bases each). CDR3 size: 14 residues. V was cut by 5 bases and J by 2 bases, with 13 bases left in between. Per germline, CDR1 MDHEN and CDR2 SYDVKM. The CDR3 sequence is CASSPLGVPYEQYF. CDR3 in DNA: TGTGCCAGCAGTCCCTTGGGGGTCCCCTACGAGCAGTACTTC.

The table lists this clonotype with many counts. J is TRBJ2-2 and V is TRBV7-9; D may be TRBD2 (5 bases). The CDR3 runs 15 residues. Germline CDR1 is SEHNR and CDR2 is FQNEAQ (reference sequence). V gave up 5 bases and J gave up 4 bases, with 14 bases separating them. In DNA form, the CDR3 reads TGTGCCAGCAGCCGGCCCGGGATCGGCACCGGGGAGCTGTTTTTT. This gives the protein CASSRPGIGTGELFF.

Notes on this clonotype: One base away lies a much larger clone, so this may be a sequencing read error. This CDR3 is CASVVGGRHEQYF. The CDR3 nucleotides read TGTGCCAGCGTTGTGGGGGGCCGGCACGAGCAGTACTTC. The genes are TRBV7-9 and TRBJ2-7; D is tentatively TRBD1 or TRBD2 (6 bases each). The V gene's germline CDR1 is SEHNR and CDR2 FQNEAQ (reference sequence). The CDR3 contains 13 residues. V dropped 8 bases and J dropped 5 bases, with 16 bases sitting between them.

This clonotype was counted a few times. The gene calls are TRBV21-1 and TRBJ2-3; TRBD1 was called by the table and not checked on the DNA. TRBV21-1 is designated a pseudogene. The CDR3 is made up of 20 amino acids. CDR3 in DNA: TGTGCCAGCAGCACAGAGGACAGGGTTGGGCCTCTCGGGGGCACAGATACGCAGTATTTT. Translated, it gives CASSTEDRVGPLGGTDTQYF.

This clonotype was seen many times. The V call is TRBV27, the J call TRBJ2-7; the match to TRBD1 covers 8 bases. Germline lookup yields CDR1 MNHEY and CDR2 SMNVEV (reference sequence). The CDR3 sequence is 13 residues long. V lost 6 bases, J lost 3 bases, and 4 bases stayed unmatched. CDR3: CASSAGTGYEQYF. In nucleotides, the CDR3 is TGTGCCAGCAGCGCCGGGACAGGCTACGAGCAGTACTTC.

This clonotype was counted ten times or more. The chain joins TRBV14 to TRBJ1-1, with D possibly matching TRBD1 (6 bases). The CDR3 totals 15 residues. Trimming cost V 3 bases and J 3 bases, with 14 bases left between them. CDR1 is SGHDN and CDR2 is FVKESK in the germline V gene. CDR3 residues: CASSHPQGVDTEAFF. In nucleotides, the CDR3 is TGTGCCAGCAGCCACCCACAGGGTGTGGACACTGAAGCTTTCTTT.

There are many counts of this clonotype. V is TRBV20-1 and J is TRBJ1-5; maybe TRBD1 (6 bases). The germline CDR1 and CDR2 sequences are DFQATT and SNEGSKA (reference sequence). V was shortened by 0 bases and J by 3 bases, with 18 bases between the two germline ends. This CDR3 spans 17 amino acids. In DNA form, the CDR3 reads TGCAGTGCTAGAGACGTTGAAACAGGGTCGGTCAATCAGCCCCAGCATTTT. Its protein is CSARDVETGSVNQPQHF.

This clonotype has more than one count but fewer than ten. The chain uses TRBV12-3 or TRBV12-4 and TRBJ2-3; TRBD2 aligns across 9 bases. This CDR3 spans 15 amino acids. V shed 5 bases and J 8 bases; nucleotides not matched to a gene: 11. CDR3 loop: CASSNRSAGGGTQYF. DNA of the CDR3: TGTGCCAGCAGTAACCGATCCGCGGGGGGGGGTACGCAGTATTTT.

This clonotype has more than one count but fewer than ten. This rearrangement joins TRBV21-1 to TRBJ2-5; the table's D call, TRBD2, was not checked against the DNA. TRBV21-1 is labeled a pseudogene. This CDR3 is built from 12 residues. As DNA, the CDR3 is TGTGCCAGCAGCACTAGCAGGGAGACCCAGTACTTC. As protein: CASSTSRETQYF.

On this clonotype itself: It may be a read error: a sequence one base away is much more abundant. This chain links TRBV28 with TRBJ2-7; possibly TRBD2 for D (5 bases). Between the trimmed V and J ends, which lost 5 bases and 1 base, there was a span of 15 bases. The length of the CDR3 is 15 residues. CDR1 and CDR2 from the germline V gene are MDHEN and SYDVKM. CDR3 in DNA: TGTGCCAGCAGTCCCCCGAGGGCCCGATCCTACGAGCAGTACTTC. It encodes CASSPPRARSYEQYF.

This chain uses TRBV7-9 with TRBJ2-1; 8 bases fit TRBD2. Germline V gene data show CDR1 as SEHNR and CDR2 as FQNEAQ (reference sequence). The CDR3 is 17 amino acids. Trimming cost V 1 base and J 2 bases; bases outside gene matches: 7. The CDR3 reads CASSLGAGTRAYNEQFF. The DNA for the CDR3 is TGTGCCAGCAGCTTAGGGGCAGGGACTAGGGCCTACAATGAGCAGTTCTTC. The full variable domain, its missing parts supplied by reference TRBV7-9 and TRBJ2-1, is DTGVSQNPRHKITKRGQNVTFRCDPISEHNRLYWYRQTLGQGPEFLTYFQNEAQLEKSRLLSDRFSAERPKGSFSTLEIQRTEQGDSAMYLCASSLGAGTRAYNEQFFGPGTRLTVL.

The chain links TRBV27 to TRBJ2-3, with 14 bases aligning to TRBD2. V was clipped by 3 bases and J by 6 bases; unmatched bases: 11. The CDR3 is made up of 18 amino acids. Germline CDR1 is MNHEY and CDR2 is SMNVEV (reference sequence). Here the CDR3 reads CASSFAGTGTSGSDTQYF. The CDR3 DNA follows: TGTGCCAGCAGTTTCGCAGGTACCGGGACTAGCGGGAGTGATACGCAGTATTTT.

This clonotype was counted ten times or more. The chain is built from TRBV20-1 and TRBJ2-3; TRBD2 matches 7 bases. V shed 0 bases and J 4 bases; nucleotides not matched to a gene: 13. This CDR3 has 17 residues. Per germline, CDR1 DFQATT and CDR2 SNEGSKA (reference sequence). The CDR3, as DNA: TGCAGTGCTAGAGATAGTGGACTAGGAGTTGTATCAGATACGCAGTATTTT. Residues: CSARDSGLGVVSDTQYF.

The V and J genes are TRBV7-9 and TRBJ1-1, with 8 bases aligning to TRBD1. Germline V gene lookup returns CDR1 SEHNR and CDR2 FQNEAQ (reference sequence). Germline trimming cut 0 bases from V and 5 bases from J; bases unmatched to any gene: 5. This CDR3 is built from 15 residues. This CDR3 is CASSLARTGSTEAFF. CDR3 nucleotides: TGTGCCAGCAGCTTAGCGAGGACAGGGTCGACTGAAGCTTTCTTT.

Points on this clonotype: This could be a read error, since a much larger clone is one nucleotide away. Without the conserved terminal phenylalanine or tryptophan, this CDR3 likely stems from a read error. The chain uses TRBV9 and TRBJ2-7; D possibly uses TRBD1 or TRBD2 (5 bases each). Germline V gene lookup returns CDR1 SGDLS and CDR2 YYNGEE. The CDR3 is made up of 13 amino acids. V was trimmed by 4 bases and J by 6 bases, leaving 14 bases between them. The CDR3, as DNA: TGTGCCAGCAGCTCTACAGGACTCGGCGAGCAGTACTCC. As protein: CASSSTGLGEQYS.

This clonotype was recorded at least ten times. The chain employs TRBV28 and TRBJ1-1; 7 positions match TRBD1. Germline CDR1 MDHEN, CDR2 SYDVKM. This CDR3 has 15 amino acids. V trimming: 4 bases; J trimming: 1 base; junction bases outside the gene matches: 6. The DNA of the CDR3 is TGTGCCAGCAGTTCGGAAGACAGGGAGAACACTGAAGCTTTCTTT. Translating it yields CASSSEDRENTEAFF.

In this sample, this clonotype turned up many times. The chain uses TRBV29-1 and TRBJ1-1; D gene uncertain. CDR1 is SQVTM, CDR2 ANQGSEA, per germline. The CDR3 covers 13 residues. Trimming took off 4 bases at V and 1 base at J, with 10 bases between the two ends. The CDR3 region is CSVVPPWNTEAFF. The DNA of the CDR3 is TGCAGCGTTGTACCCCCATGGAACACTGAAGCTTTCTTT.

The chain combines TRBV9 with TRBJ2-3, with D perhaps matching TRBD2 (5 bases). Deletions cut 0 bases from V and 4 bases from J, with 6 bases between. CDR1 is SGDLS, CDR2 YYNGEE, per germline. CDR3 length: 13 residues. CDR3 residues: CASSVEGADTQYF. CDR3 nucleotides: TGTGCCAGCAGCGTAGAGGGAGCAGATACGCAGTATTTT.

There are many counts of this clonotype. CDR3 protein: CASTMEGTQETQYF. Written as DNA, the CDR3 is TGTGCCAGCACCATGGAGGGGACCCAAGAGACCCAGTACTTC. The J gene is TRBJ2-5, the V gene TRBV12-3 or TRBV12-4, with D perhaps TRBD2 (6 bases). Trimming cost V 7 bases and J 1 base, with 13 bases left between them. The CDR3 loop spans 14 amino acids.

This clonotype showed up just a few times. The chain combines TRBV5-6 with TRBJ2-5, with D maybe TRBD1 (5 bases). The V end was cut by 4 bases, the J end by 4 bases, with 11 bases between. The CDR3 extends over 13 amino acids. Germline lookup yields CDR1 SGHDT and CDR2 YYEEEE. As DNA, the CDR3 is TGTGCCAGCAGCGCCGACAGTAGAGAGACCCAGTACTTC. Translation gives CASSADSRETQYF.

In the case of this clonotype: As the CDR3 is not closed by the conserved phenylalanine or tryptophan, this likely results from a read error. The chain couples TRBV4-1 to TRBJ2-7; 10 nucleotides line up with TRBD1. CDR3 length: 16 residues. V gave up 2 bases and J gave up 3 bases; unmatched junction bases: 7. Germline V CDR1 and CDR2: MGHRA, YSYEKL. DNA for the CDR3: TGCGCCAGCAGCCAACACGGACAGGGGGGCTTCTACGAGCAGTACCTC. It yields the protein CASSQHGQGGFYEQYL.

This clonotype showed up just a few times. The chain combines TRBV6-2 or TRBV6-3 with TRBJ2-1, with 10 positions matching TRBD2. CDR3 length: 17 residues. Unmatched junction bases numbered 17, after V lost 5 bases and J lost 10 bases. Germline values: CDR1 MNHEY, CDR2 SVGEGT. The DNA for the CDR3 is TGTGCCAGCAGTACCGCCCTTGCGAGCGGGAGGGCCAAGGAGCAGTTCTTC. The encoded protein is CASSTALASGRAKEQFF.

This clonotype was seen repeatedly, ten times or more. The chain carries TRBV7-9 and TRBJ2-5, with 9 nucleotides matching TRBD1. The length of the CDR3 is 14 residues. The V and J ends lost 6 bases and 2 bases, in that order; junction bases with no gene match: 4. Looked up from germline, CDR1 is SEHNR and CDR2 is FQNEAQ (reference sequence). The CDR3 DNA follows: TGTGCCAGCAGTCCGGACAGGGGACAAGAGACCCAGTACTTC. Translation gives CASSPDRGQETQYF.

A note on this clonotype: This may come from a read error, since a much larger clone is one base off. V gene TRBV7-6 combines with J gene TRBJ2-5, with 14 positions matching TRBD2. Germline V gene data show CDR1 as SGHVS and CDR2 as FNYEAQ. J was trimmed by 5 bases and V by 8 bases; bases with no gene match: 16. This CDR3 has 18 amino acids. The CDR3 DNA follows: TGTGCCAGCTGCGAAGGAGCCGGGACTAGCGGGAGTTGGGAGACCCAGTACTTC. This gives the protein CASCEGAGTSGSWETQYF.

This clonotype has a handful of counts. The gene calls are TRBV12-3 or TRBV12-4 and TRBJ2-1; D possibly corresponds to TRBD2 (6 bases). The CDR3 totals 13 residues. V lost 7 bases, J lost 4 bases, and 11 bases lay in between. In DNA form, the CDR3 reads TGTGCCAGCATGATAGCGGTATACAATGAGCAGTTCTTC. Translating it yields CASMIAVYNEQFF.

This clonotype was observed at least ten times. The CDR3 coding sequence is TGTGCCAGCAGTTACTGGGGGGAAGGTGGCTCTGGCTACACCTTC. Protein: CASSYWGEGGSGYTF. The chain combines TRBV6-5 with TRBJ1-2; D possibly corresponds to TRBD1 (5 bases). V was shortened by 1 base and J by 7 bases, with 16 bases between the two germline ends. CDR3 length: 15 residues. Per the germline V gene, CDR1 is MNHEY and CDR2 is SVGAGI.